Listed below are T cell receptor beta chains from one sample, sequenced in a study of blood T cells in healthy people across ages. MiXCR, run by TCRdb on the 5' RACE reads, gives a single entry per CDR3 protein. The sample includes 380,000 or so distinct CDR3 sequences, about 55% seen only once; the top ten take 51%. Sequenced: blood. Receptor source: a man aged 60 to 69 in good health. Each CDR3 is given with its conserved first and last residue. A D gene is named only where the DNA matches it firmly. A row's size may be missing; if present it is once, few, many or a size class.

TRBV6-5	TRBJ2-1	few	TRBD2	TGTGCCAGCAGTTACTCCCGAATGGCTAGCGGGAGGGCCTCCAATGAGCAGTTCTTC	CASSYSRMASGRASNEQFF
TRBV28	TRBJ2-7	.	.	TGTGCCAGTACCAAGGTCCACGAGCAGTACTTC	CASTKVHEQYF
TRBV7-9	TRBJ2-7	.	.	TGTGCCAGCAGCCTCCCCGGGTTCTCCGAGCAGTACTTC	CASSLPGFSEQYF
TRBV5-5	TRBJ2-1	few	.	TGTGCCAGCAGCTTGTTTTCCTCCTACAATGAGCAGTTCTTC	CASSLFSSYNEQFF
TRBV2	TRBJ2-7	few	.	TGTGCCAGCAGCGGAAGAGGCGGCTCCTACGAGCAGTACTTC	CASSGRGGSYEQYF
TRBV28	TRBJ2-5	once	.	TGTGCCAGCACCCCAGGGGCAGAGACCCAGTACTTC	CASTPGAETQYF
TRBV4-2	TRBJ1-5	.	.	TGTGCCAGCAGCCCGTGGAGTCAGCCCCAGCATTTT	CASSPWSQPQHF
TRBV7-9	TRBJ2-7	.	.	TGTGCCAGCAGTCCCTGGGTGCAGGGGGGATACGAGCAGTACTTC	CASSPWVQGGYEQYF
TRBV20-1	TRBJ1-2	once	.	TGCAGTGCTTCCCCCGACCATTATGGCTACACCTTC	CSASPDHYGYTF
TRBV20-1	TRBJ1-1	.	.	TGCAGTGCTAGAGATGGACAAAAAGGGACTGAAGCTTTCTTT	CSARDGQKGTEAFF
TRBV3-1	TRBJ2-3	.	TRBD2	TGTGCCAGCAGCCCGAGCGGGAAAAGCACAGATACGCAGTATTTT	CASSPSGKSTDTQYF
TRBV7-8	TRBJ2-5	.	TRBD1	TGTGCCAGCAGACCGACCCACTCCGGGACAGGGGGCGACGAGACCCAGTACTTC	CASRPTHSGTGGDETQYF
TRBV6-6	TRBJ2-3	.	.	TGTGCCAGCAGAGGCCTCACAGATACGCAGTATTTT	CASRGLTDTQYF
TRBV7-2	TRBJ1-2	many	TRBD1	TGTGCCAGCAGCTTAACAGGGGGCGACTATGGCTACACCTTC	CASSLTGGDYGYTF
TRBV5-1	TRBJ2-7	few	TRBD1	TGCGCCAGCAGCCCATCCTGGACAGGGGGCTCCTACGAGCAGTACTTC	CASSPSWTGGSYEQYF
TRBV6-5	TRBJ2-1	.	.	TGTGCCAGCAGTTCTCGTCTCCTAGGGCGGGACAGCCTCTACAATGAGCAGTTCTTC	CASSSRLLGRDSLYNEQFF
TRBV7-2	TRBJ1-1	.	.	TGTGCCAGCAGCTTAGCCACAGGTTGGGCCACTGAAGCTTTCTTT	CASSLATGWATEAFF
TRBV29-1	TRBJ1-1	.	.	TGCAGCGGCGCCCAGGGGTACGGGGCTGAAGCTTTCTTT	CSGAQGYGAEAFF
TRBV7-3	TRBJ2-7	.	.	TGTGCCAGCAGCCCACTCGGCGACTGCCATAGGGAGGACGAGCAGTACTTC	CASSPLGDCHREDEQYF
TRBV19	TRBJ2-7	.	TRBD2	TGTGCCAGTAGGAGGGAGGGCCGATCCTACGAGCAGTACTTC	CASRREGRSYEQYF
TRBV20-1	TRBJ2-3	few	TRBD2	TGCAGTGCTAGCGTTCTAGCGGGAAGTGATACGCAGTATTTT	CSASVLAGSDTQYF
TRBV29-1	TRBJ2-1	.	TRBD1	TGCAGCGTACCCGACAGGGGACTCAGCTCCTACAATGAGCAGTTCTTC	CSVPDRGLSSYNEQFF
TRBV5-1	TRBJ2-1	.	TRBD1	TGCGCCAGCAGAACCCCGGGACAGGGGCCCGAGCAGTTCTTC	CASRTPGQGPEQFF
TRBV7-2	TRBJ2-1	few	TRBD2	TGTGCCAGCAGCTTAGTAGTCGGGACTAGGTACAATGAGCAGTTCTTC	CASSLVVGTRYNEQFF
TRBV6-5	TRBJ1-1	.	TRBD1	TGTGCCAGCAGTTATAGGGACAGGGGGCCTGAAGCTTTCTTT	CASSYRDRGPEAFF
TRBV29-1	TRBJ1-2	once	.	TGCAGCGTTGAAGATGGGAGGGGGTTCTATGGCTACACCTTC	CSVEDGRGFYGYTF
TRBV24-1	TRBJ2-3	many	.	TGTGCCACCAGTGATTCAAAACTAGCTAGCACAGATACGCAGTATTTT	CATSDSKLASTDTQYF
TRBV21-1	TRBJ2-2	.	.	TGTGCCAGCAGCCCCGTTGGGCCCACTACCGGGGAGCTGTTTTTT	CASSPVGPTTGELFF
TRBV13	TRBJ2-7	many	TRBD2	TGTGCCAGCAGCCCGGCGGGAGGCCTCTTTGGTGAGCAGTACTTC	CASSPAGGLFGEQYF
TRBV24-1	TRBJ2-5	few	.	TGTGCCACCAGTGTTCCGGGGACGGAGACCCAGTACTTC	CATSVPGTETQYF
TRBV5-6	TRBJ1-1	once	.	TGTGCCAGCAGCTTTATTATGAACACTGAAGCTTTCTTT	CASSFIMNTEAFF
TRBV6-5	TRBJ2-7	few	TRBD2	TGTGCCAGCAGGGAGAGCGGGGTTTCCCCCTACGAGCAGTACTTC	CASRESGVSPYEQYF
TRBV6-4	TRBJ2-3	.	.	TGTGCCAGCAGTCTAACAGGGGAGGTGGATACGCAGTATTTT	CASSLTGEVDTQYF
TRBV20-1	TRBJ2-7	.	TRBD2	TGCAGTGCTAGAGCCTCCGGACTAGCGGGAGGAAGAGGGCAGTACTTC	CSARASGLAGGRGQYF
TRBV28	TRBJ2-4	.	.	TGTGCCAGCAGCGAGGGGGGGATTGTGAACATTCAGTACTTC	CASSEGGIVNIQYF
TRBV27	TRBJ2-7	few	TRBD1	TGTGCCAGCAGTTCCCCCTCTTCCCCCGGGACAGGGGGCGAGCAGTACTTC	CASSSPSSPGTGGEQYF
TRBV12-3/TRBV12-4	TRBJ2-7	few	.	TGTGCCAGCAGTTTAGCGCCAAGAACCGACGAGCAGTACTTC	CASSLAPRTDEQYF
TRBV7-2	TRBJ2-7	.	TRBD2	TGTGCCAGCAGTTACCGCGGGGGGAACTACGAGCAGTACTTC	CASSYRGGNYEQYF
TRBV27	TRBJ2-4	.	TRBD1	TGTGCCAGCTGGGGACAGTTGGACTTAAACATTCAGTACTTC	CASWGQLDLNIQYF
TRBV7-2	TRBJ2-7	.	.	TGTGCCAGCAGCTTAGACCCGTACGCCTCCTACGAGCAGTACTTC	CASSLDPYASYEQYF
TRBV20-1	TRBJ2-6	.	.	TGCAGTGCTAGAGATCCCATGAGCTCTGGGGCCAACGTCCTGACTTTC	CSARDPMSSGANVLTF
TRBV3-1	TRBJ2-5	.	.	TGTGCCAGCGCGGCGGGGCAGCCAGAGACCCAGTACTTC	CASAAGQPETQYF
TRBV29-1	TRBJ2-5	once	.	TGCAGCGTTGAACGGGGGGCCCGGGAGACCCAGTACTTC	CSVERGARETQYF
TRBV5-1	TRBJ1-2	.	.	TGCGCCAGCAGCTTGGCCGCAGGGACGGATGGCTACACCTTC	CASSLAAGTDGYTF
TRBV18	TRBJ2-3	few	.	TGTGCCAGCTCACCTGGGATGGTCGGCACAGATACGCAGTATTTT	CASSPGMVGTDTQYF